This T cell receptor (beta chain) derives from a study of neurological immune-mediated disorders. Study-wide background: Multiple sclerosis patients numbering approximately 34 comprised approximately 31 relapsing-remitting and 3 secondary progressive patients.

Each CDR3 protein is one row after TCRdb ran MiXCR on the 5' RACE reads. The sample holds under 80,000 distinct CDR3 sequences, around 5% seen once. The length of the CDR3 is 13 residues. V lost 10 bases and J 0 bases, leaving 12 bases between the germline ends. From germline, CDR1 is SGHRS and CDR2 YFSETQ. This clonotype was seen repeatedly, ten times or more. The TCR was taken from a woman in her 30s with multiple sclerosis. The sequenced sample consisted of PBMCs. The chain carries TRBV5-1 and TRBJ2-3; D is perhaps TRBD1 (6 bases). CDR3 region: CAGSRGSTDTQYF. The CDR3 nucleotides read TGCGCCGGTAGCAGGGGAAGCACAGATACGCAGTATTTT. Filled out from reference TRBV5-1 and TRBJ2-3, the complete variable domain reads KAGVTQTPRYLIKTRGQQVTLSCSPISGHRSVSWYQQTPGQGLQFLFEYFSETQRNKGNFPGRFSGRQFSNSRSEMNVSTLELGDSALYLCAGSRGSTDTQYFGPGTRLTVL.